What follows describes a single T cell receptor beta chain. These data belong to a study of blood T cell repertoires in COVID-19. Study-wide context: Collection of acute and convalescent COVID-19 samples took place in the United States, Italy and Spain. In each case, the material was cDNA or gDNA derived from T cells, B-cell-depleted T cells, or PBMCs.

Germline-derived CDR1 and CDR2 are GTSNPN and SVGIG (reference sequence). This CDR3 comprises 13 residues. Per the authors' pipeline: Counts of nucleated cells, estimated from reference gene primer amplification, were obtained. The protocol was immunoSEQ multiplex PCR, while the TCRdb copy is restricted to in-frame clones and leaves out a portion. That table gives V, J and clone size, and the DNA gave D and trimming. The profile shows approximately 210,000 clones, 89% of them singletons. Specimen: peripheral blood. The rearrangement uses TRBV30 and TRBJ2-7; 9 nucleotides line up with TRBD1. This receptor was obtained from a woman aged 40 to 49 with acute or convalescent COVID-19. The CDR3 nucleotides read TGTGCAGGTTCCGGGACAGGGTTCTACGAGCAGTACGTC. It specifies CAGSGTGFYEQYV.